This T cell receptor beta chain was sequenced during a study of cytomegalovirus exposure and HLA in healthy donors. Study-wide findings and caveats: Rarity characterized most TCR sequences, yet some public TCRs appeared in many donors.

Note on this clone: Its antigen is not known.

The junction had 7 bases not matched to a gene; V was cut back by 2 bases and J by 8 bases. This CDR3 spans 15 amino acids. Per germline, CDR1 MDHEN and CDR2 SYDVKM. Profiled with immunoSEQ multiplex PCR; TCRdb holds only in-frame clones, not every one. The sample consists of 85,000 to 130,000 clones, about 85% of them appearing once. The rearrangement uses TRBV28 and TRBJ2-2; TRBD1 aligns across 8 bases. Sequenced input: PBMCs. This TCR was sampled from a woman aged 18-30 years in good health and CMV-seropositive. The CDR3, as DNA: TGTGCCAGCAGTTTAGGGGACAGGCTTTTAGGGGAGCTGTTTTTT. It encodes CASSLGDRLLGELFF.